This TCR beta chain is drawn from a study of persistence of HIV-infected CD4 T cells (dated by TCRdb to the early 2020s). Notes on the research overall: Suppressive ART had been received by participants for a median of roughly eight years. The TCR cluster analysis across participants included roughly 8 participants for CMV and roughly seven participants for Gag. The clonality of all cells in each sorted population was assessed by TCRbeta sequencing, whereas the clonality of infected cells was assessed by proviral sequencing. The study isolated CMV- and HIV-1 Gag-responding CD4+ T cells from ART-treated individuals to examine antigen-driven clonal expansion of HIV-1-infected cells. Anti-CD3/anti-CD28 stimulation activated a higher proportion of cells, with a lower memory fraction, than antigen stimulation. Peripheral blood samples of up to about 200 mL were obtained at multiple time points, with the exception of two participants, for whom leukapheresis was performed at a single time point. The full study reports these points: Bulk TCR analyses could not be restricted to the rare CMV-responding cells that actually carried HIV-1 proviruses. Only a small number of individuals took part in the study, and only a limited range of antigens was tested. Significantly lower TCRbeta richness was observed in CMV- and Gag-responding cells than in anti-CD3/anti-CD28-responding cells, and higher oligoclonality was observed in CMV-responding cells than in CD3/CD28-stimulated and Gag-responding cells. Degenerate expanded CDR3beta sequences were enriched in antigen-responding cells, suggesting convergent selection of CD4+ responses to CMV and Gag. TCR oligoclonality correlated with proviral oligoclonality within the same sorted populations.

A remark on this clone: Its antigen remains unidentified. Base qualities are missing; no much larger clone stands one base away.

The treatment or condition tag for this specimen amounts to: suppressive antiretroviral therapy. As a nonspecific positive control representing the CD4+ T cell repertoire, cells were stimulated with anti-CD3/anti-CD28 magnetic beads. Sorting of responding CD4+ T cells was based on upregulation of both CD40 ligand and CD69. HIV-1-infected adults in whom suppressive ART had been started during chronic infection were enrolled as participants. For at least 4 years, the participants' plasma HIV-1 RNA had been undetectable, below 50 copies/mL. To be included, participants needed a CD4+ T cell count above 400 cells/uL and a positive CMV serology. Before stimulation, PBMCs were isolated using density centrifugation and then depleted of CD8+ T cells. For less than 20 hours, CD8-depleted PBMCs were stimulated with anti-CD28/CD49d costimulation, a CD40-blocking antibody, and enfuvirtide, which was added to prevent new infections. Sorting was done on either a Beckman Coulter MoFlo Legacy or an XDP sorter, and propidium iodide was used to exclude dead cells. For samples with more than one million cells, genomic DNA was extracted with the QIAamp DNA Mini Kit, and for all other samples the Quick-DNA Microprep Kit was used.

Ends trimmed: V by 1 base, J by 1 base; bases unmatched to a gene: 6. Per the germline V gene (reference sequence), GTSNPN is the CDR1 and SVGIG is the CDR2. From its cysteine to its phenylalanine, the CDR3 spans 15 amino acids. Of all the DNA, just the CDR3 is kept, 45 bases in frame from base 1. TCRbeta repertoires were sequenced from genomic DNA with the immunoSEQ hsTCRB assay version 4 in survey mode. For TCRbeta sequencing, genomic DNA was diluted to 10 ng/uL, and up to roughly 1 ug was used per sample. As for the authors' bioinformatics: TCRbeta data were analyzed in ImmunoSeq Analyzer 3.0, with diversity computed on productive nucleotide rearrangements. The improved Chao index was used to estimate lower-bound TCR diversity, and the Gini coefficient was used to estimate clonality using the Immunarch R package. Different nucleotide rearrangements encoding the same CDR3beta amino acid sequence were treated as distinct clonotypes. TCRbeta sequences significantly enriched in antigen-responding cells relative to anti-CD3/anti-CD28-activated cells were identified by differential abundance analysis. GLIPH2 grouped TCRs by predicted peptide-MHC specificity, both within each participant and across combined participant data sets. Not all clones reach the TCRdb copy of this immuneACCESS table, which keeps in-frame sequences only. Checked studies attribute under half of the gap to unresolved V genes and leave the rest unexplained. Clone size and the V and J calls come from that table; the DNA yielded D and trimming. The sample data list more than 35,000 clones, and 90% to 95% of these were observed just once. The top ten clonotypes cover less than 2% of the sample.

This chain is built from TRBV30 and TRBJ1-2; 7 central nucleotides agree with TRBD1. This specimen was CD4+ T cells sorted from PBMCs after 18-hour stimulation, taken from a patient who received antiretroviral therapy. The cell subset or site label for this specimen denotes: CD40L+CD69+ CD4 T cells responding to anti-CD3/anti-CD28 beads, representing the overall repertoire. This TCR derives from an adult man with HIV who was CMV-seropositive. CDR3 sequence: CAWSGQGVINYGYTF. In nucleotides, the sequence is TGTGCCTGGAGTGGGCAGGGGGTTATTAACTATGGCTACACCTTC.